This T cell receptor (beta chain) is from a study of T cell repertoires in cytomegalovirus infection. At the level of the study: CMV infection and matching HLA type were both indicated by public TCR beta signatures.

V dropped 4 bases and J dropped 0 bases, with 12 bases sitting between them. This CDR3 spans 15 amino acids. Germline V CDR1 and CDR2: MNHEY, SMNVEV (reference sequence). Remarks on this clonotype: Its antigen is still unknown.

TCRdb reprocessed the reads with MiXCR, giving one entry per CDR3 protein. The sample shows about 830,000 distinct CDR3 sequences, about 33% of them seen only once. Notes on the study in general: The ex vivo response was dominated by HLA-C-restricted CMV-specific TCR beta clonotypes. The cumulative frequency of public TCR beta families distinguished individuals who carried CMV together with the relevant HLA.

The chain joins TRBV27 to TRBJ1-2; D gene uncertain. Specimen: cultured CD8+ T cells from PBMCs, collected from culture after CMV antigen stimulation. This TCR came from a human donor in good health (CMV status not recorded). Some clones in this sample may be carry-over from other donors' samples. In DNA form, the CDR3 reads TGTGCCAGCAGTTCTTCATGGGCATCTAACTATGGCTACACCTTC. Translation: CASSSSWASNYGYTF.